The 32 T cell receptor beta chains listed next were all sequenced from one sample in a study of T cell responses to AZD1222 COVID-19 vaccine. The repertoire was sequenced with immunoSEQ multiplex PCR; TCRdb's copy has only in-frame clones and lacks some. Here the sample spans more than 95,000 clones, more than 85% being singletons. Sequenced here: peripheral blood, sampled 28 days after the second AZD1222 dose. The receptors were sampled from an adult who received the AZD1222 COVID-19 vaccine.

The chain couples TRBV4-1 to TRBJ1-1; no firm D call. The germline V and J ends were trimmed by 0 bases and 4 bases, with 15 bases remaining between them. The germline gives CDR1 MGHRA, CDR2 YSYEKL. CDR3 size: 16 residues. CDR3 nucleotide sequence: TGCGCCAGCAGCCAAGAGGGGTGGGGTCGGGGCACTGAAGCTTTCTTT. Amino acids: CASSQEGWGRGTEAFF.

Here the CDR3 DNA reads TGTGCCAGCGGATCTACGTCTGGCGGGGGTCCCAGCACAGATACGCAGTATTTT. It yields the protein CASGSTSGGGPSTDTQYF. The V and J genes are TRBV5-4 and TRBJ2-3; 7 positions agree with TRBD2. Germline loops: CDR1 SGHNT, CDR2 YYREEE (reference sequence). The CDR3 consists of 18 residues. The V segment lost 7 bases and the J segment 0 bases; nucleotides outside the gene matches: 17.

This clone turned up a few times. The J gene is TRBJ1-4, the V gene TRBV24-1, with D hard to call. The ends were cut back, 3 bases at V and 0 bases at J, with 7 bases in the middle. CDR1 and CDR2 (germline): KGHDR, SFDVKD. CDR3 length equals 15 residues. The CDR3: CATSDPQSTNEKLFF. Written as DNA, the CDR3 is TGTGCCACCAGTGATCCACAGTCAACTAATGAAAAACTGTTTTTT.

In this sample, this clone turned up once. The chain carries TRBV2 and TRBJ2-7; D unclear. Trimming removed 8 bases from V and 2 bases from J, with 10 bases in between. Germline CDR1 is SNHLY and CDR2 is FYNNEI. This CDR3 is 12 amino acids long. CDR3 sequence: CASANRPYEQYF. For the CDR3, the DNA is TGTGCCAGCGCGAATCGGCCCTACGAGCAGTACTTC. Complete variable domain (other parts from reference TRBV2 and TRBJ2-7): EPEVTQTPSHQVTQMGQEVILRCVPISNHLYFYWYRQILGQKVEFLVSFYNNEISEKSEIFDDQFSVERPDGSNFTLKIRSTKLEDSAMYFCASANRPYEQYFGPGTRLTVT.

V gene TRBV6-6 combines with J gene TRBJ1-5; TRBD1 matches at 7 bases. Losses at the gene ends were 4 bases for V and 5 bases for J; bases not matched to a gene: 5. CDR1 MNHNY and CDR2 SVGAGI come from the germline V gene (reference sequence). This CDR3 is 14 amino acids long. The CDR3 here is CASSFPGTDQPQHF. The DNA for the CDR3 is TGTGCCAGCAGTTTCCCCGGGACAGATCAGCCCCAGCATTTT.

CDR3 amino acids: CASSPRAADGDEKLFF. The CDR3 DNA follows: TGCGCCAGCAGCCCCCGCGCAGCAGACGGAGATGAAAAACTGTTTTTT. The chain combines TRBV4-3 with TRBJ1-4, with unresolved D. Germline lookup yields CDR1 LGHNA and CDR2 YSLEER. V was pared by 4 bases and J by 6 bases, with 18 bases between. The CDR3 has 16 residues.

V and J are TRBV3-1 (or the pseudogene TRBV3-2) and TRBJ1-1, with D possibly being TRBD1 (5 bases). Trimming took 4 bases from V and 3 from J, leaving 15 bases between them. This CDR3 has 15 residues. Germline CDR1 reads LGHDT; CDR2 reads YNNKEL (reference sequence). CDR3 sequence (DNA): TGTGCCAGCAGCCCAATGGGACCCTTTGACACTGAAGCTTTCTTT. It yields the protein CASSPMGPFDTEAFF.

CDR3 sequence reads: CASSPGLAGGHRLYEQYF. Here the CDR3 DNA reads TGTGCCAGCAGCCCCGGACTAGCGGGAGGACATCGGCTCTACGAGCAGTACTTC. The chain joins TRBV27 to TRBJ2-7, with TRBD2 matching over 14 bases. The V gene's germline CDR1 is MNHEY and CDR2 SMNVEV (reference sequence). This CDR3 has 18 amino acids. V was pared by 6 bases and J by 3 bases, with 13 bases of the junction left unmatched.

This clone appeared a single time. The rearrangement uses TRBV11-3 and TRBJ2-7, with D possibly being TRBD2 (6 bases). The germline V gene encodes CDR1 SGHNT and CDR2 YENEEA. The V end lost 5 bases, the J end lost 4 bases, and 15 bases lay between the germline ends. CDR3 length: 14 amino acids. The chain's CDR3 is CASSLGLGGYEQYF. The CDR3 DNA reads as TGTGCCAGCAGCCTTGGGCTTGGGGGGTACGAGCAGTACTTC.

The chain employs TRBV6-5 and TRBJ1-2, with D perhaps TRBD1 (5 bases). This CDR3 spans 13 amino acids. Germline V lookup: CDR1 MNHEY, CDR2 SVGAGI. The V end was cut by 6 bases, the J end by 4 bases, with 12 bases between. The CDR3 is CASRADSRYGYTF. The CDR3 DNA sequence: TGTGCCAGCAGGGCTGACAGTCGCTATGGCTACACCTTC.

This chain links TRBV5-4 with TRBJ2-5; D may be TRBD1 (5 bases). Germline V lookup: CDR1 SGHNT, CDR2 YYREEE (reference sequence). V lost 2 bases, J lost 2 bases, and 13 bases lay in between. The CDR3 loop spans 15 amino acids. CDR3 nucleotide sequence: TGTGCCAGCAGCTTCGTCCTGGCAGGGCAAGAGACCCAGTACTTC. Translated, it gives CASSFVLAGQETQYF. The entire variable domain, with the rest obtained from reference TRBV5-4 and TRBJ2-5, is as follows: ETGVTQSPTHLIKTRGQQVTLRCSSQSGHNTVSWYQQALGQGPQFIFQYYREEENGRGNFPPRFSGLQFPNYSSELNVNALELDDSALYLCASSFVLAGQETQYFGPGTRLLVL.

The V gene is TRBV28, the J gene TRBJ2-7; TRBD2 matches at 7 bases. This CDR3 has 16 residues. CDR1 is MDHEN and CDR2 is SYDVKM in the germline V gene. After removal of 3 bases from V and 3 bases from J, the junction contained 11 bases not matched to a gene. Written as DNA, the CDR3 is TGTGCCAGCAGTTTGGGCCCCGGGGGGAGAATCTACGAGCAGTACTTC. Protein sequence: CASSLGPGGRIYEQYF.

CDR3 residues: CASSQVTGGGSYNSPLHF. The DNA for the CDR3 is TGTGCCAGCAGCCAAGTAACAGGGGGCGGCTCCTATAATTCACCCCTCCACTTT. V and J are TRBV4-2 and TRBJ1-6; 9 bases align to TRBD1. Trimming took 1 base from V and 0 from J; bases not matched to a gene: 4. CDR1 is LGHNA, CDR2 YNFKEQ, per germline. The CDR3 length is 18 residues.

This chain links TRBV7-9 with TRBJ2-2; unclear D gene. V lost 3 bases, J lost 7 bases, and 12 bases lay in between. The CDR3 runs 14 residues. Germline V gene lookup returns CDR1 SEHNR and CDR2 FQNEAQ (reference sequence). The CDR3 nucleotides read TGTGCCAGCAGCTTGATAGGCGATGTCGGGGAGCTGTTTTTT. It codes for CASSLIGDVGELFF.

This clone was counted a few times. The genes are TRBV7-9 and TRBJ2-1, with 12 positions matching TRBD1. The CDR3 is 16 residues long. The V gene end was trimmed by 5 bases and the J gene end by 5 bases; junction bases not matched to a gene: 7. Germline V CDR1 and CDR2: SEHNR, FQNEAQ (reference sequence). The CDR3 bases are TGTGCCAGCAGCCCACTGGGACAGGGGGCTGACAATGAGCAGTTCTTC. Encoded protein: CASSPLGQGADNEQFF.

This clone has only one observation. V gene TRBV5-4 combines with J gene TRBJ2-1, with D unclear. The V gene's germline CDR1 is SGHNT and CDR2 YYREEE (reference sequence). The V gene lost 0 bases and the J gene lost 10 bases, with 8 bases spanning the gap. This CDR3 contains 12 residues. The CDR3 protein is CASSLGVGEQFF. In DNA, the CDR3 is TGTGCCAGCAGCTTGGGAGTAGGGGAGCAGTTCTTC.

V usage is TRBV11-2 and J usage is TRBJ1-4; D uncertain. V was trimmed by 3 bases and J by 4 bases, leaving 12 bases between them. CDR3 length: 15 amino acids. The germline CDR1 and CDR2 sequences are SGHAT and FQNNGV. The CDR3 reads CASSFFTTINEKLFF. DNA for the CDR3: TGTGCCAGCAGCTTCTTCACAACCATTAATGAAAAACTGTTTTTT.

The CDR3 DNA follows: TGTGCCAGCAGCTTCTCCAAGGGGAGACTTACTGAAGCTTTCTTT. Translation gives CASSFSKGRLTEAFF. The chain carries TRBV7-2 and TRBJ1-1, with TRBD1 as a possible D gene (5 bases). This CDR3 spans 15 amino acids. Germline V gives CDR1 SGHTA, CDR2 FQGNSA. Trimming cost V 3 bases and J 5 bases, with 16 bases left between them.

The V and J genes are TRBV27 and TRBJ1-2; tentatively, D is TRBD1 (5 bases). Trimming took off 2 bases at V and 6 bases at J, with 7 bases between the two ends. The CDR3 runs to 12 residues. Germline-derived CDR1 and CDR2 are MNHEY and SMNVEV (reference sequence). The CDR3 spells CASSLQGHGYTF. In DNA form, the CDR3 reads TGTGCCAGCAGTTTACAGGGTCATGGCTACACCTTC.

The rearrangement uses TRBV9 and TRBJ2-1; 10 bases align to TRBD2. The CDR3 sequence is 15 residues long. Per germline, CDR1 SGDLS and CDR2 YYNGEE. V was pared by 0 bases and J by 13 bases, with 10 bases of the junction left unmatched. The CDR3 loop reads CASSVDPAGGQSQFF. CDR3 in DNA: TGTGCCAGCAGCGTAGATCCAGCGGGGGGGCAAAGTCAGTTCTTC.

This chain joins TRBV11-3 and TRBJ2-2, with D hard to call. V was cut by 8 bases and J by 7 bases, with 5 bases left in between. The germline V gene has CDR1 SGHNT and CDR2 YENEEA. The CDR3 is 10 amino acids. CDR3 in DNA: TGTGCCAGCGGGAACGGGGAGCTGTTTTTT. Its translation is CASGNGELFF.

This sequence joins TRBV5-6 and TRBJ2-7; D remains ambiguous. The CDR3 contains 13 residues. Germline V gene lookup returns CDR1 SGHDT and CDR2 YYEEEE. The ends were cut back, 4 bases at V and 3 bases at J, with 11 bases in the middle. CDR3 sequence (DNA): TGTGCCAGCAGCCCAGTTACCCGCTACGAGCAGTACTTC. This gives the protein CASSPVTRYEQYF.

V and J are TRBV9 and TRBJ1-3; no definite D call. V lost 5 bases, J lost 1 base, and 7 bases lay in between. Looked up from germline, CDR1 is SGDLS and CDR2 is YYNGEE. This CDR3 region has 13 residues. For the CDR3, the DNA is TGTGCCAGCAGTGTGTCTTCTGGAAACACCATATATTTT. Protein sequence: CASSVSSGNTIYF.

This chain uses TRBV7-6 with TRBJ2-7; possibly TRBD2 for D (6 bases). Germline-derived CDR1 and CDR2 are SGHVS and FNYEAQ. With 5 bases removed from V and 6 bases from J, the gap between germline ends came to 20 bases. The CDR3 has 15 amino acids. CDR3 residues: CASSGAVVLGGEQYF. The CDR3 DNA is TGTGCCAGCAGCGGAGCCGTGGTTCTGGGGGGCGAGCAGTACTTC.

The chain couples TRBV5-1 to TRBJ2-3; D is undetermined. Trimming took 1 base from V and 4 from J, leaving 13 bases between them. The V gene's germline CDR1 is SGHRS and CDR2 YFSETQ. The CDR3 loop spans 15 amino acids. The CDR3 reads CASSLRSPSADTQYF. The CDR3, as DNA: TGCGCCAGCAGCTTGCGGAGTCCCTCGGCAGATACGCAGTATTTT. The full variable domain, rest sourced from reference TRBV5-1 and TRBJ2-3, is KAGVTQTPRYLIKTRGQQVTLSCSPISGHRSVSWYQQTPGQGLQFLFEYFSETQRNKGNFPGRFSGRQFSNSRSEMNVSTLELGDSALYLCASSLRSPSADTQYFGPGTRLTVL.

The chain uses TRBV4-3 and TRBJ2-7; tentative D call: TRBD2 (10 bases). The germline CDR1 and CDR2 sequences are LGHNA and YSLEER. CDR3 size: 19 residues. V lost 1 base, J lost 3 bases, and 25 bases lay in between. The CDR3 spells CASSQVYDRGASGGYEQYF. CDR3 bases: TGCGCCAGCAGCCAAGTTTATGACAGGGGGGCTAGCGGGGGCTACGAGCAGTACTTC.

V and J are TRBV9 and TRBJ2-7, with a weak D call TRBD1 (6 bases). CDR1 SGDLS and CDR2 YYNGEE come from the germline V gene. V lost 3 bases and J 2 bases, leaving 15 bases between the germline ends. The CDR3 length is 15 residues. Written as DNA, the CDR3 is TGTGCCAGCAGCGCAGCCGGGACACCAGCCTACGAGCAGTACTTC. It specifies CASSAAGTPAYEQYF.

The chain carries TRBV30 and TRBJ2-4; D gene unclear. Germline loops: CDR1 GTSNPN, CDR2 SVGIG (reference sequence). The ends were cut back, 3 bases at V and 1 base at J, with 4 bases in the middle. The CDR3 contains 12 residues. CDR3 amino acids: CAWSPAKNIQYF. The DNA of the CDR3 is TGTGCCTGGAGCCCGGCCAAAAACATTCAGTACTTC.

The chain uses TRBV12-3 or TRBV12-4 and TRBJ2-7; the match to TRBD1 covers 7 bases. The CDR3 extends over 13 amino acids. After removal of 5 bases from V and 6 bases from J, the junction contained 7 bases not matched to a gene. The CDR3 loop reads CASSATTGSEQYF. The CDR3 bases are TGTGCCAGCAGTGCGACGACAGGGTCCGAGCAGTACTTC.

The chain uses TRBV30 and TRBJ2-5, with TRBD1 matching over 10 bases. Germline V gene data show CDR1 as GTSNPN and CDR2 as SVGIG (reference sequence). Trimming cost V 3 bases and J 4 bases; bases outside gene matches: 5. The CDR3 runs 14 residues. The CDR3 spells CAWSWDRGIETQYF. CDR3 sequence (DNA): TGTGCCTGGAGCTGGGACAGGGGTATAGAGACCCAGTACTTC.

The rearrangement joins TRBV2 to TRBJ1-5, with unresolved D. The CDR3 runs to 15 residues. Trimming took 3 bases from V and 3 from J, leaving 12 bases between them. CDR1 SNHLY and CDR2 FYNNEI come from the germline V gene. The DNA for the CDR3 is TGTGCCAGCAGTGAGGCCGGGGAGATCAATCAGCCCCAGCATTTT. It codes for CASSEAGEINQPQHF.

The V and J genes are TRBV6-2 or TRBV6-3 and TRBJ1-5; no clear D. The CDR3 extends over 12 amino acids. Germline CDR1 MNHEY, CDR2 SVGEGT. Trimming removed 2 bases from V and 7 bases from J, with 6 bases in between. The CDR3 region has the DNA TGTGCCAGCAGTTACCAGCGGCAGCCCCAGCATTTT. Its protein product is CASSYQRQPQHF.